Presented here are 4 T cell receptor beta chains from one specimen sequenced in a study of response to subunit inactivated influenza vaccine. Via MiXCR, TCRdb re-called the RT-PCR reads, giving one row per CDR3 protein. The table includes about 700,000 distinct CDR3 sequences, 14% detected once. Sequences were derived from PBMCs from blood, sampled about 14 days before vaccination. Source of these receptors: a man aged 50-60 years who received an inactivated influenza vaccine.

The gene calls are TRBV20-1 and TRBJ1-2; no clear D. V was pared by 0 bases and J by 4 bases, with 3 bases between. The length of the CDR3 is 11 residues. CDR1 and CDR2 from the germline V gene are DFQATT and SNEGSKA (reference sequence). The CDR3 loop reads CSARDFYGYTF. DNA for the CDR3: TGCAGTGCTAGAGATTTCTATGGCTACACCTTC.

There are many counts of this clonotype. V usage is TRBV5-1 and J usage is TRBJ2-2; D ambiguous. CDR1 and CDR2 (germline): SGHRS, YFSETQ. Trimming took off 0 bases at V and 4 bases at J, with 10 bases between the two ends. CDR3 size: 15 residues. Here the CDR3 DNA reads TGCGCCAGCAGCTTGGCGCTAAGATCCACCGGGGAGCTGTTTTTT. Amino acid sequence: CASSLALRSTGELFF.

The chain combines TRBV4-3 with TRBJ2-3, with D maybe TRBD1 (6 bases). Per the germline V gene, CDR1 is LGHNA and CDR2 is YSLEER. V was shortened by 4 bases and J by 6 bases, with 14 bases between the two germline ends. The CDR3 is 14 residues long. This CDR3 reads CASSLRQVADTQYF. The CDR3 region has the DNA TGCGCCAGCAGCCTGCGACAGGTTGCGGATACGCAGTATTTT.

The sample holds a few counts of this clonotype. V is TRBV27 and J is TRBJ2-7; TRBD1 matches 9 bases. The J segment lost 0 bases and the V segment lost 3 bases, leaving 3 bases of the junction unmatched. The CDR3 runs to 15 residues. From germline, CDR1 is MNHEY and CDR2 SMNVEV (reference sequence). CDR3 protein: CASSFSGQGSYEQYF. The CDR3 nucleotides are TGTGCCAGCAGTTTTTCGGGACAGGGCTCCTACGAGCAGTACTTC.